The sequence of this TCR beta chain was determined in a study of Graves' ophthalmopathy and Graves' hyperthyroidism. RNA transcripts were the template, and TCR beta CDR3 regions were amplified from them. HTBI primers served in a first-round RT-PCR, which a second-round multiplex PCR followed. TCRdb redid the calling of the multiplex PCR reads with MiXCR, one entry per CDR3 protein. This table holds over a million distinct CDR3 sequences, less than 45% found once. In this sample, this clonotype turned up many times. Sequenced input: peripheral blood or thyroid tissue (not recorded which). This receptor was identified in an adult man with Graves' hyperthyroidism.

CDR3: CASSPGTVSYEQYF. CDR3 sequence (DNA): TGTGCCAGCAGCCCCGGGACGGTCTCCTACGAGCAGTACTTC. The chain employs TRBV12-3 or TRBV12-4 and TRBJ2-7; possibly TRBD1 or TRBD2 for D (5 bases each). Between the trimmed V and J ends, which lost 6 bases and 0 bases, there was a span of 12 bases. This CDR3 has 14 amino acids.